Presented here are 27 T cell receptor beta chains from one specimen sequenced in a study of T cells in Graves' hyperthyroidism and ophthalmopathy. Authors of the study amplified TCR beta CDR3 regions from RNA transcripts. HTBI primers were the set used in a first-round RT-PCR of the TCR CDR3. TCRdb itself ran the multiplex PCR reads through MiXCR, one entry per CDR3 protein. Of about 380,000 distinct CDR3 sequences listed, about 15% are singletons. Input material: blood. The receptor source for this set is a woman aged 55-69 years with Graves' hyperthyroidism.

This clonotype was counted many times. The chain links TRBV7-9 to TRBJ1-5; 7 nucleotides match TRBD1. Per the germline V gene, CDR1 is SEHNR and CDR2 is FQNEAQ (reference sequence). This CDR3 has 14 amino acids. J gave up 4 bases and V 2 bases, and 2 bases lay outside the gene matches. CDR3 sequence: CASSLQGGNQPQHF. In DNA, the CDR3 is TGTGCCAGCAGCTTACAGGGGGGTAATCAGCCCCAGCATTTT.

Many counts were recorded for this clonotype. V and J are TRBV7-8 and TRBJ1-2; possible D gene TRBD1, 6 bases. The V gene's germline CDR1 is SGHVS and CDR2 FQNEAQ. CDR3 size: 14 residues. With 2 bases removed from V and 4 bases from J, the gap between germline ends came to 11 bases. The CDR3 sequence: CASSLTGRGYGYTF. CDR3 nucleotide sequence: TGTGCCAGCAGCTTAACAGGGAGGGGCTATGGCTACACCTTC.

In its sample, this clonotype was seen a few times. The CDR3 DNA is TGTGCCAGCAGTCCCGGGACAACGCGTGAAAAACTGTTTTTT. Translated: CASSPGTTREKLFF. This chain connects TRBV12-3 or TRBV12-4 to TRBJ1-4; TRBD1 is a possible D gene (6 bases). The CDR3 is 14 amino acids. Trimming stripped 5 bases from V and 7 bases from J, with 14 bases between.

This clonotype was found a few times. The junction and the germline gene differ at one end; a read error may be behind it. V is TRBV12-3 or TRBV12-4 and J is TRBJ2-1; 8 positions match TRBD2. This CDR3 is 15 amino acids long. CDR3 sequence: CASRFSGSSYSEQFF. The CDR3 nucleotides are TGTGCCAGCAGATTCAGCGGGAGTTCCTACAGTGAGCAGTTCTTC.

This clonotype occurred a few times. The chain is built from TRBV20-1 and TRBJ1-3; TRBD1 matches at 8 bases. Germline CDR1 DFQATT, CDR2 SNEGSKA (reference sequence). With 2 bases clipped from V and 5 bases from J, the junction kept 2 bases outside the gene matches. This CDR3 spans 13 amino acids. The CDR3 reads CSARQGARNTIYF. The CDR3 DNA reads as TGCAGTGCTAGACAGGGGGCGCGAAACACCATATATTTT.

This clonotype has at least ten counts. This chain joins TRBV4-1 and TRBJ2-3; D call uncertain. This CDR3 is 18 amino acids long. V was trimmed by 0 bases and J by 2 bases, leaving 18 bases between them. CDR1 is MGHRA, CDR2 YSYEKL, per germline. CDR3 bases: TGCGCCAGCAGCCAAGATACGCGGAGCGCGAACCTCACAGATACGCAGTATTTT. As protein: CASSQDTRSANLTDTQYF.

This clonotype was seen more than once but under ten times. The rearrangement links TRBV12-5 to TRBJ2-2; a weak D match, TRBD2 (5 bases). V shed 5 bases and J shed 3 bases, with 13 bases lying between them. Germline-derived CDR1 and CDR2 are LGHNT and FRNRAP. CDR3 length equals 15 residues. The CDR3 reads CASGPSSADTGELFF. CDR3 DNA: TGTGCTAGTGGTCCTAGCTCGGCAGACACCGGGGAGCTGTTTTTT.

The chain carries TRBV11-2 and TRBJ2-3; D is perhaps TRBD2 (5 bases). The germline V and J ends were trimmed by 5 bases and 5 bases, with 20 bases remaining between them. Germline lookup yields CDR1 SGHAT and CDR2 FQNNGV. This CDR3 is 16 amino acids long. Here the CDR3 DNA reads TGTGCCAGCAGCCAAGAACTAGTGGGAGTGAAAGATACGCAGTATTTT. It translates to CASSQELVGVKDTQYF.

The table lists this clonotype with many counts. The chain employs TRBV7-9 and TRBJ2-3; no reliable D call. V was pared by 5 bases and J by 7 bases, with 19 bases between. The length of the CDR3 is 15 residues. Germline V gene data show CDR1 as SEHNR and CDR2 as FQNEAQ (reference sequence). DNA of the CDR3: TGTGCCAGCAGCCGATTCGCGTCCCTTGCGAATACGCAGTATTTT. As protein: CASSRFASLANTQYF.

This clonotype has at least ten counts. The V call is TRBV15, the J call TRBJ2-1, with TRBD2 matching 8 bases. CDR1 and CDR2 from the germline V gene are LNHNV and YYDKDF (reference sequence). This CDR3 is 15 amino acids long. Trimming cost V 4 bases and J 9 bases; bases outside gene matches: 11. The CDR3 protein is CATSITGGPWSEQFF. The CDR3, as DNA: TGTGCCACCAGCATAACGGGAGGGCCTTGGAGTGAGCAGTTCTTC.

Worth noting for this clonotype: A single base separates this from a much larger clone, so it may be a read error. The chain recombines TRBV20-1 with TRBJ2-1, with TRBD2 matching over 9 bases. The DNA end is more similar to TRBJ2-7, so the J call may be wrong. The CDR3 contains 16 residues. Germline CDR1 reads DFQATT; CDR2 reads SNEGSKA (reference sequence). CDR3 DNA: TGCAGTGCTTCCAACTTAGCGGGAGAGCTCTACAATGAGCAGTACTTC. Protein product: CSASNLAGELYNEQYF.

This chain links TRBV24-1 with TRBJ2-3; 11 nucleotides line up with TRBD2. The V gene's germline CDR1 is KGHDR and CDR2 SFDVKD. The ends lost 4 bases at V and 2 bases at J; junction bases unmatched: 7. The CDR3 contains 17 residues. CDR3 in DNA: TGTGCCACCAGTGACCGAATAGCGGGAGGGATCACAGATACGCAGTATTTT. It specifies CATSDRIAGGITDTQYF.

This chain connects TRBV24-1 to TRBJ2-2; 13 nucleotides agree with TRBD2. The CDR3 consists of 18 residues. From germline, CDR1 is KGHDR and CDR2 SFDVKD. The ends lost 4 bases at V and 5 bases at J; junction bases unmatched: 9. In DNA, the CDR3 is TGTGCCACCAGTGACCCACTAGCGGGAGGGCCTCGGACCGGGGAGCTGTTTTTT. Protein: CATSDPLAGGPRTGELFF.

The chain links TRBV5-4 to TRBJ2-1; D may be TRBD1 (6 bases). The CDR3 has 15 residues. The germline gives CDR1 SGHNT, CDR2 YYREEE (reference sequence). V lost 3 bases, J lost 7 bases, and 17 bases lay in between. The CDR3 spells CASSSDRPGPNEQFF. The CDR3 DNA reads as TGTGCCAGCAGCTCAGACAGGCCTGGCCCTAATGAGCAGTTCTTC.

The V gene is TRBV19, the J gene TRBJ2-6; tentatively, D is TRBD2 (6 bases). Trimming cost V 3 bases and J 3 bases, with 9 bases left between them. CDR3 size: 15 residues. CDR1 is LNHDA, CDR2 SQIVND, per germline (reference sequence). CDR3 in amino acids: CASSIGGDGANVLTF. Here the CDR3 DNA reads TGTGCCAGTAGTATTGGAGGGGATGGGGCCAACGTCCTGACTTTC.

This clonotype came up a few times. This chain uses TRBV6-1 with TRBJ2-1; D is ambiguous. The CDR3 runs 12 residues. V lost 0 bases to trimming and J lost 6 bases, with 3 bases between them. Germline V gene lookup returns CDR1 MNHNS and CDR2 SASEGT. DNA of the CDR3: TGTGCCAGCAGTGAAGCTCGCAATGAGCAGTTCTTC. It specifies CASSEARNEQFF.

Many counts were recorded for this clonotype. The chain joins TRBV6-2 or TRBV6-3 to TRBJ1-5; a possible D gene is TRBD1 (5 bases). Germline V gene data show CDR1 as MNHEY and CDR2 as SVGEGT. Trimming took off 10 bases at V and 0 bases at J, with 13 bases between the two ends. CDR3 size: 14 residues. The chain's CDR3 is CATNGGYSNQPQHF. Here the CDR3 DNA reads TGTGCCACAAATGGGGGGTATAGCAATCAGCCCCAGCATTTT.

There are many counts of this clonotype. The gene calls are TRBV5-1 and TRBJ1-1; 9 positions match TRBD1. The CDR3 is 14 amino acids. Germline assignment: CDR1 SGHRS and CDR2 YFSETQ. Trimming cost V 4 bases and J 4 bases; bases outside gene matches: 5. The CDR3, as DNA: TGCGCCAGCAGCATGACAGGGGGGTCCACTGAAGCTTTCTTT. Translated: CASSMTGGSTEAFF.

At least ten counts were recorded for this clonotype. V and J are TRBV7-8 and TRBJ1-1; D ambiguous. The CDR3 sequence is 13 residues long. Germline V gives CDR1 SGHVS, CDR2 FQNEAQ. V was cut by 4 bases and J by 2 bases, with 8 bases left in between. CDR3 protein: CASSSDVNTEAFF. CDR3 in DNA: TGTGCCAGCAGCTCGGACGTAAACACTGAAGCTTTCTTT.

This clonotype has a count of ten or more. The chain joins TRBV18 to TRBJ1-4, with D hard to call. V shed 2 bases and J shed 8 bases, with 12 bases lying between them. CDR3 length: 14 residues. From germline, CDR1 is KGHSH and CDR2 LQKENI. The CDR3 coding sequence is TGTGCCAGCTCACCAGGAGGAGCGGACGAAAAACTGTTTTTT. As protein: CASSPGGADEKLFF.

This clonotype was seen repeatedly, ten times or more. The chain uses TRBV5-6 and TRBJ2-3, with 8 bases aligning to TRBD2. The ends lost 0 bases at V and 0 bases at J; junction bases unmatched: 6. Germline V CDR1 and CDR2: SGHDT, YYEEEE. This CDR3 is built from 17 residues. CDR3 DNA: TGTGCCAGCAGCTTGGAGGGTAGCGGGACGAGCACAGATACGCAGTATTTT. Its protein is CASSLEGSGTSTDTQYF.

This clonotype was observed many times. The J gene is TRBJ1-2, the V gene TRBV7-2, with D uncertain. CDR1 and CDR2 (germline): SGHTA, FQGNSA. The CDR3 length is 11 residues. With 3 bases removed from V and 8 bases from J, the gap between germline ends came to 7 bases. The DNA of the CDR3 is TGTGCCAGCAGCTTGGTGCTGGGCTACACCTTC. This translates into CASSLVLGYTF.

This clonotype was recorded a few times. An end of the junction differs from the germline gene, which may be a read error. This chain connects TRBV3-1 to TRBJ2-3; no firm D call. CDR3 length: 16 amino acids. Germline values: CDR1 LGHDT, CDR2 YNNKEL (reference sequence). Here the CDR3 reads CTSSQELGGVADTQYF. The CDR3 coding sequence is TGTACCAGCAGCCAAGAACTGGGCGGTGTCGCAGATACGCAGTATTTT.

Many counts were recorded for this clonotype. The V call is TRBV11-3, the J call TRBJ2-5; D call uncertain. V was shortened by 3 bases and J by 7 bases, with 15 bases between the two germline ends. CDR1 SGHNT and CDR2 YENEEA come from the germline V gene. The CDR3 spans 14 residues. The chain's CDR3 is CASSLGLGMGTQYF. The CDR3 DNA is TGTGCCAGCAGCTTGGGGTTAGGCATGGGGACCCAGTACTTC.

The chain has TRBV10-3 and TRBJ1-2; perhaps TRBD1 as D (5 bases). This CDR3 spans 14 amino acids. Germline CDR1 and CDR2: ENHRY and SYGVKD. Trimming removed 6 bases from V and 4 bases from J, with 15 bases in between. CDR3 bases: TGTGCCATCAGCCGGGACTATCTTTCCTATGGCTACACCTTC. Translation gives CAISRDYLSYGYTF.

This clonotype occurred a few times. The chain couples TRBV6-1 to TRBJ1-2; weak D call: TRBD1 (5 bases). The ends were cut back, 6 bases at V and 3 bases at J, with 17 bases in the middle. CDR3 length: 15 amino acids. Germline V gene data show CDR1 as MNHNS and CDR2 as SASEGT. The CDR3 region has the DNA TGTGCCAGCAGGGGGGTTGGGGGGGTTTACTATGGCTACACCTTC. It is translated as CASRGVGGVYYGYTF.

In its sample, this clonotype was seen many times. V is TRBV11-2 and J is TRBJ2-4; tentatively, D is TRBD2 (6 bases). Trimming left V 4 bases short and J 7 bases short, with 14 bases between. Germline CDR1 is SGHAT and CDR2 is FQNNGV. The CDR3 runs to 14 residues. The CDR3 bases are TGTGCCAGCAGCTCCTGGGCCCGGGAGAACATTCAGTACTTC. This translates into CASSSWARENIQYF.